This TCR beta chain was profiled in a study of T cell changes during pregnancy in multiple sclerosis (dated 2019 in TCRdb). About the full investigation: The study looked at changes in the T cell repertoire across pregnancy in women with multiple sclerosis.

The table lists this clone with a count of one. Its antigen remains undetermined. Base quality data are lacking; no much larger clone is found one base away. The junction shows trimming of 1 base on V and 1 base on J, and the gene matches do not reach 7 bases of it. The CDR3, cysteine through phenylalanine, is 16 amino acids long. The read is trimmed to its CDR3 DNA, 48 bases read in frame from base 1. From a lookup of the germline V gene (reference sequence), CDR1 and CDR2 are PRHDT and FYEKMQ. Libraries came from the immunoSEQ multiplex PCR assay. TCRdb took this table from immuneACCESS and kept in-frame rearrangements with V and J called. Such tables lack part of the clones; where checked against another copy, unresolved V genes explain under half of the gap, and the rest is unexplained. A total of 60,000 or so clones appear in this sample, less than 95% of them only once. 2% to 2.5% of the sample is held by the ten biggest clonotypes.

This receptor chain uses TRBV13 and TRBJ2-7, with 7 central nucleotides matching TRBD2. This specimen was peripheral blood, taken in the second trimester of pregnancy. This sequence originates from a female donor in good health, enrolled as a control in a pregnancy study. The CDR3 in this case is CASSLVRAGESYEQYF. The DNA is TGTGCCAGCAGCTTAGTAAGGGCGGGAGAATCCTACGAGCAGTACTTC.